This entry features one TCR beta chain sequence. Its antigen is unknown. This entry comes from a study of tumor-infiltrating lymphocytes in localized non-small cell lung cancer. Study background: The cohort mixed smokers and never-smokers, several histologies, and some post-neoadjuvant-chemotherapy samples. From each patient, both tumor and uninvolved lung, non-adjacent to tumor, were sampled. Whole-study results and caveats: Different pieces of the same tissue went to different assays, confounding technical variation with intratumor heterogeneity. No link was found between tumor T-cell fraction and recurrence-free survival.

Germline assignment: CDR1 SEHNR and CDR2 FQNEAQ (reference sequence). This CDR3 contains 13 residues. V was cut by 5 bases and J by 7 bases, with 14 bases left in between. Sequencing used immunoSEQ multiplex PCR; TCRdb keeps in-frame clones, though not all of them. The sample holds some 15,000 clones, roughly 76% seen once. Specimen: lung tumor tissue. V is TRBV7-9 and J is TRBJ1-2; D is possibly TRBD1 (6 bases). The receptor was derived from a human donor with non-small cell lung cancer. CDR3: CASSRDNIGGYTF. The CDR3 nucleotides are TGTGCCAGCAGCCGGGACAATATCGGTGGCTACACCTTC.